The clone carrying this T cell receptor (beta chain) was found once. The antigen is unknown. CDR1 and CDR2 from the germline V gene are SGHRS and YFSETQ. This CDR3 contains 15 residues. With 6 bases removed from V and 4 bases from J, the gap between germline ends came to 19 bases. The PCR had 60 Vbeta and 13 Jbeta primers. The data were produced by immunoSEQ multiplex PCR, yet TCRdb's version contains in-frame clones alone and is incomplete. Of about 180,000 clones in the sample, under 85% were seen once. The data originate from a study of cytomegalovirus exposure and HLA in healthy donors. Overall study: Early release data held some 80 million unique TCRs from HLA-typed donors. Study-level results: The listing of roughly 160 TCR beta chains classed them as cytomegalovirus-associated. DRB1 had the most TCR associations and HLA-C the fewest, a later analysis found, with rates varying by HLA locus.

The sample consisted of PBMCs. This sequence joins TRBV5-1 and TRBJ1-2, with D perhaps matching TRBD1 (6 bases). This clonotype originated in a male donor in good health and CMV-seronegative. This CDR3 reads CASIFLPGHRYGYTF. In DNA form, the CDR3 reads TGCGCCAGCATCTTCTTACCGGGACACCGCTATGGCTACACCTTC. Full variable domain (outside the CDR3, taken from reference TRBV5-1 and TRBJ1-2): KAGVTQTPRYLIKTRGQQVTLSCSPISGHRSVSWYQQTPGQGLQFLFEYFSETQRNKGNFPGRFSGRQFSNSRSEMNVSTLELGDSALYLCASIFLPGHRYGYTFGSGTRLTVV.